The TCR beta chain described here comes from a study of blood T cells in healthy people across ages. General observations from the study: For the donors, CMV status was unknown and possibly confounded expanded clonotype changes. A roughly linear fall in TCR beta diversity per million T cells was seen with increasing age.

Samples each had at least 6 micrograms of total RNA extracted. With V trimmed by 5 bases and J by 3 bases, 10 bases remained unmatched. The germline CDR1 and CDR2 sequences are DFQATT and SNEGSKA (reference sequence). CDR3 length equals 14 residues. About this clonotype itself: The antigen is not known.

A second PCR of about 7 to 11 cycles used a sample-barcoded 5' primer and a J-beta primer mix. Every cDNA was tagged by a template-switch adaptor with 12 random nucleotides. MiXCR, applied by TCRdb to the 5' RACE reads, yields one record per CDR3 protein. Altogether about 1.8 million distinct CDR3 sequences are present, around 48% being singletons, with the ten largest covering over 2%. Sequencing was done on a sample of blood. The sequence derives from a woman aged 40 to 50 in good health. This chain joins TRBV20-1 and TRBJ2-7; 7 bases fit TRBD1. CDR3 in amino acids: CSAYKGGRIYEQYF. The CDR3 bases are TGCAGTGCTTACAAAGGGGGCCGCATCTACGAGCAGTACTTC.